This TCR beta chain was sequenced in a study of T cell repertoires in ileal Crohn's disease. The CDR3 consists of 16 residues. CDR1 is SEHNR, CDR2 FQNEAQ, per germline (reference sequence). With V trimmed by 2 bases and J by 1 base, 1 base remained unmatched. The assay was immunoSEQ multiplex PCR, and TCRdb's table has in-frame clones only and misses some. The table has 6,700 or so clones, around 79% seen once. As to this clone: The target antigen is unknown.

Study conclusions and caveats: Active smokers at surgery had more clonal expansions than non-smokers. Every patient over 26.8% clonality showed endoscopic recurrence.

The V call is TRBV7-9, the J call TRBJ2-1, with 11 bases fitting TRBD2. The source of this sequence is an adult with Crohn's disease. Sequencing was performed on ileal tissue. The CDR3 loop is CASSLIAGGSYNEQFF. DNA of the CDR3: TGTGCCAGCAGCTTAATAGCGGGAGGGTCCTACAATGAGCAGTTCTTC.